A single sample is the source of the 25 T cell receptor beta chains below, sequenced in a study of shared clonotypes between healthy human individuals. Here immunoSEQ multiplex PCR was the method, and the copy in TCRdb shows in-frame clones only, minus some. The sample consists of roughly 680,000 clones, approximately 72% of them appearing once. The specimen sequenced was memory CD4+ T cells sorted from blood. Subset reported: CD45RA-negative fraction. Receptors were obtained from a woman aged 25 to 45 in good health.

This clone was picked up a small number of times. This chain links TRBV30 with TRBJ1-1; D gene ambiguous. The CDR3 extends over 13 amino acids. Trimming stripped 3 bases from V and 1 base from J, with 9 bases between. Germline-derived CDR1 and CDR2 are GTSNPN and SVGIG (reference sequence). The CDR3 is CAWRPPQNTEAFF. CDR3 nucleotide sequence: TGTGCCTGGAGACCTCCCCAGAACACTGAAGCTTTCTTT.

The chain has TRBV7-9 and TRBJ2-1; D possibly corresponds to TRBD2 (5 bases). Trimming took 4 bases from V and 8 from J, leaving 12 bases between them. The CDR3 extends over 13 amino acids. CDR1 SEHNR and CDR2 FQNEAQ come from the germline V gene (reference sequence). CDR3 protein: CASSSRGPDEQFF. Written as DNA, the CDR3 is TGTGCCAGCAGCTCCCGCGGGCCGGATGAGCAGTTCTTC.

The chain is built from TRBV6-6 and TRBJ2-3, with unresolved D. Per the germline V gene, CDR1 is MNHNY and CDR2 is SVGAGI (reference sequence). The CDR3 runs to 12 residues. The V end was cut by 6 bases, the J end by 6 bases, with 10 bases between. The CDR3, as DNA: TGTGCCAGCAGGAACCCTGGGGATACGCAGTATTTT. Translation gives CASRNPGDTQYF.

This chain connects TRBV19 to TRBJ2-1, with D unresolved. Germline V lookup: CDR1 LNHDA, CDR2 SQIVND (reference sequence). Trimming removed 8 bases at V and 6 bases at J, with 20 bases between. CDR3 size: 15 residues. The CDR3 reads CASLPAENPRNEQFF. The DNA of the CDR3 is TGTGCCAGTCTCCCCGCGGAAAACCCCCGCAATGAGCAGTTCTTC.

On this clone: Different DNA sequences within this sample yield the same CDR3. In DNA form, the CDR3 reads TGTGCCAGCAGCGTAGTTGGCAGGGGGCCTGACACGCAGTATTTT. Its translation is CASSVVGRGPDTQYF. The chain uses TRBV9 and TRBJ2-3; 8 positions match TRBD1. Germline-derived CDR1 and CDR2 are SGDLS and YYNGEE. The CDR3 is 15 residues long. The ends lost 0 bases at V and 9 bases at J; junction bases unmatched: 9.

This CDR3 reads CASSKHLPRTTNTGELFF. CDR3 DNA: TGTGCCAGCAGCAAACATTTACCTCGGACAACGAACACCGGGGAGCTGTTTTTT. The rearrangement links TRBV7-2 to TRBJ2-2, with a tentative D call TRBD1 (5 bases). The CDR3 length is 18 residues. V was clipped by 5 bases and J by 0 bases, with 19 bases between them. The germline CDR1 and CDR2 sequences are SGHTA and FQGNSA.

The chain is built from TRBV7-9 and TRBJ2-3, with D perhaps TRBD1 (6 bases). The CDR3 is 16 residues long. The germline V gene encodes CDR1 SEHNR and CDR2 FQNEAQ (reference sequence). Between the trimmed V and J ends, which lost 5 bases and 6 bases, there was a span of 21 bases. The CDR3 nucleotides are TGTGCCAGCAGCCAATCAGGGGCAGGTTTGGTGGATACGCAGTATTTT. Its protein product is CASSQSGAGLVDTQYF.

This clone was counted between two and nine times. This rearrangement joins TRBV7-9 to TRBJ1-2; D remains unclear. Germline V gene lookup returns CDR1 SEHNR and CDR2 FQNEAQ (reference sequence). Trimming stripped 6 bases from V and 0 bases from J, with 8 bases between. The CDR3 is 13 amino acids. The CDR3 DNA is TGTGCCAGCAGACAAGACCCTAACTATGGCTACACCTTC. Translated: CASRQDPNYGYTF.

This rearrangement joins TRBV7-2 to TRBJ2-1, with 12 bases that match TRBD2. The CDR3 loop spans 16 amino acids. Per the germline V gene, CDR1 is SGHTA and CDR2 is FQGNSA. J lost 7 bases, V lost 5 bases, and 9 bases had no gene match. CDR3 residues: CASSPNRLAGENEQFF. As DNA, the CDR3 is TGTGCCAGCAGCCCGAATCGACTAGCGGGAGAAAATGAGCAGTTCTTC. Full variable domain (rest looked up from reference TRBV7-2 and TRBJ2-1): GAGVSQSPSNKVTEKGKDVELRCDPISGHTALYWYRQSLGQGLEFLIYFQGNSAPDKSGLPSDRFSAERTGGSVSTLTIQRTQQEDSAVYLCASSPNRLAGENEQFFGPGTRLTVL.

The genes are TRBV7-6 and TRBJ1-5; D is unresolved. Germline lookup yields CDR1 SGHVS and CDR2 FNYEAQ. This CDR3 is built from 13 residues. V shed 5 bases and J shed 6 bases, with 11 bases lying between them. The CDR3 spells CASSPRLGQPQHF. As DNA, the CDR3 is TGTGCCAGCAGCCCCCGGTTGGGTCAGCCCCAGCATTTT.

The V and J genes are TRBV11-2 and TRBJ2-1, with 9 positions matching TRBD2. J was trimmed by 5 bases and V by 4 bases; bases with no gene match: 15. The germline gives CDR1 SGHAT, CDR2 FQNNGV. This CDR3 is 18 amino acids long. The CDR3, as DNA: TGTGCCAGCAGCTCCTTCACTTCTACTAGCGGGCCCAACAATGAGCAGTTCTTC. Translating gives CASSSFTSTSGPNNEQFF.

This chain uses TRBV6-4 with TRBJ2-2; D not resolved. V was shortened by 7 bases and J by 1 base, with 10 bases between the two germline ends. CDR3 length: 14 residues. Germline V gene data show CDR1 as MRHNA and CDR2 as SNTAGT. This CDR3 reads CASTEHKNTGELFF. As DNA, the CDR3 is TGTGCCAGCACCGAACACAAGAACACCGGGGAGCTGTTTTTT.

The chain joins TRBV6-1 to TRBJ2-7; possibly TRBD1 for D (5 bases). V lost 5 bases and J lost 9, with 23 bases in between. Germline assignment: CDR1 MNHNS and CDR2 SASEGT. The CDR3 totals 15 residues. CDR3 region: CASSPQTDIGLGQYF. CDR3 nucleotides: TGTGCCAGCAGTCCCCAAACGGACATCGGCCTTGGGCAGTACTTC.

This chain links TRBV5-1 with TRBJ2-7; 8 bases are shared with TRBD2. From germline, CDR1 is SGHRS and CDR2 YFSETQ. The ends lost 5 bases at V and 3 bases at J; junction bases unmatched: 7. The CDR3 extends over 14 amino acids. Here the CDR3 DNA reads TGCGCCAGCAGGACAGTAGCGGGGCACTACGAGCAGTACTTC. Its protein product is CASRTVAGHYEQYF.

The chain couples TRBV29-1 to TRBJ2-3, with unresolved D. Germline loops: CDR1 SQVTM, CDR2 ANQGSEA. The CDR3 is made up of 12 amino acids. Trimming removed 8 bases from V and 1 base from J, with 10 bases in between. CDR3 sequence (DNA): TGCAGCATAGACTCGGGCACAGATACGCAGTATTTT. Translating gives CSIDSGTDTQYF.

Notes on this clone: The same CDR3 can be traced to other DNA sequences in this sample. This chain uses TRBV6-5 with TRBJ2-3, with 11 bases fitting TRBD2. The germline gives CDR1 MNHEY, CDR2 SVGAGI. Losses at the gene ends were 6 bases for V and 3 bases for J; bases not matched to a gene: 2. CDR3 size: 14 residues. The CDR3 loop is CASSRTSGTDTQYF. CDR3 nucleotide sequence: TGTGCCAGCAGCCGGACTAGCGGGACAGATACGCAGTATTTT.

The chain couples TRBV28 to TRBJ2-1; D is possibly TRBD2 (7 bases). The germline gives CDR1 MDHEN, CDR2 SYDVKM. The CDR3 totals 16 residues. V was cut by 7 bases and J by 7 bases, with 23 bases left in between. In nucleotides, the CDR3 is TGTGCCAGCATCCTCTCGGGGAGGGGGGTATTGAATGAGCAGTTCTTC. It codes for CASILSGRGVLNEQFF.

The chain employs TRBV6-5 and TRBJ1-1; 7 bases line up with TRBD1. The CDR3 contains 15 residues. Per the germline V gene, CDR1 is MNHEY and CDR2 is SVGAGI. Trimming took 5 bases from V and 1 from J; bases not matched to a gene: 7. In nucleotides, the CDR3 is TGTGCCAGCAGTCCCTGGGACAGTTGGAACACTGAAGCTTTCTTT. Encoded protein: CASSPWDSWNTEAFF.

The chain recombines TRBV2 with TRBJ2-7; 11 bases map to TRBD1. The V and J ends lost 6 bases and 4 bases, in that order; junction bases with no gene match: 5. The CDR3 is 14 amino acids. Per the germline V gene, CDR1 is SNHLY and CDR2 is FYNNEI. Here the CDR3 reads CASRGQGGRYEQYF. The CDR3 nucleotides read TGTGCCAGCAGGGGACAGGGGGGGAGATACGAGCAGTACTTC. The full variable domain, its missing parts supplied by reference TRBV2 and TRBJ2-7, is EPEVTQTPSHQVTQMGQEVILRCVPISNHLYFYWYRQILGQKVEFLVSFYNNEISEKSEIFDDQFSVERPDGSNFTLKIRSTKLEDSAMYFCASRGQGGRYEQYFGPGTRLTVT.

V and J are TRBV19 and TRBJ1-1, with D possibly being TRBD1 (5 bases). CDR1 is LNHDA and CDR2 is SQIVND in the germline V gene (reference sequence). The CDR3 length is 13 residues. The CDR3 DNA reads TGTGCAGCTTCTTGGGACCCGAACACTGAAGCTTTCTTT. Protein product: CAASWDPNTEAFF.

The gene calls are TRBV30 and TRBJ2-3; 9 bases line up with TRBD2. Germline V gene lookup returns CDR1 GTSNPN and CDR2 SVGIG (reference sequence). This CDR3 spans 16 amino acids. J gave up 7 bases and V 5 bases, and 16 bases lay outside the gene matches. CDR3 in DNA: TGTGCCTGGGAACTAGCGCGTAGCGGGAGTGGTAATACGCAGTATTTT. It is translated as CAWELARSGSGNTQYF.

V and J are TRBV11-1 and TRBJ1-1; weak D call: TRBD1 (5 bases). Trimming shortened V by 2 bases and J by 0 bases, and 13 bases separated the two germline ends. Germline loops: CDR1 SGHAT, CDR2 FQDESV (reference sequence). The CDR3 covers 16 residues. CDR3 protein: CASSLRVQGLNTEAFF. As DNA, the CDR3 is TGTGCCAGCAGCTTAAGAGTGCAGGGCCTGAACACTGAAGCTTTCTTT.

There are a few counts of this clone. The chain employs TRBV7-9 and TRBJ2-1; D may be TRBD1 or TRBD2 (5 bases each). The CDR3 is made up of 13 amino acids. The germline V gene has CDR1 SEHNR and CDR2 FQNEAQ (reference sequence). V dropped 11 bases and J dropped 5 bases, with 16 bases sitting between them. CDR3 amino acids: CAALRLGDNEQFF. In nucleotides, the CDR3 is TGTGCCGCCCTTCGTTTGGGGGACAATGAGCAGTTCTTC.

The chain couples TRBV28 to TRBJ1-5, with TRBD1 as a possible D gene (5 bases). CDR1 and CDR2 (germline): MDHEN, SYDVKM. Between the trimmed V and J ends, which lost 5 bases and 11 bases, there was a span of 13 bases. The CDR3 contains 12 residues. The CDR3 loop reads CASSPRVMTQHF. The CDR3 DNA sequence: TGTGCCAGCAGTCCCAGGGTGATGACCCAGCATTTT.

CDR3 residues: CASSRQEVNNEQFF. The CDR3 DNA is TGTGCCAGCAGCCGACAGGAAGTGAACAATGAGCAGTTCTTC. The chain uses TRBV7-9 and TRBJ2-1, with a weak D call TRBD1 (6 bases). Germline values: CDR1 SEHNR, CDR2 FQNEAQ (reference sequence). Trimming left V 5 bases short and J 5 bases short, with 13 bases between. There are 14 residues in the CDR3.